This entry concerns a single TCR beta chain. This record comes from a study of blood T cell repertoires in COVID-19. Study in general: Italy, Spain and the United States were the sources of the convalescent and acute COVID-19 samples. PBMCs, B-cell-depleted T cells, or T cells provided the cDNA or gDNA that made up the material.

V lost 4 bases, J lost 0 bases, and 11 bases lay in between. Germline CDR1 reads SGHTS; CDR2 reads YDEGEE. This CDR3 region has 15 residues. In the original analysis: Reference gene primer amplification gave estimated nucleated cell counts. TCRdb's table, derived via immunoSEQ multiplex PCR, lists solely in-frame clones and lacks some. The V and J calls and the clone size are those of that table, but D and trimming were determined from the DNA. This repertoire shows fewer than 140,000 clones, roughly 80% found once; its top ten account for 13% to 15%. The chain joins TRBV5-8 to TRBJ1-3, with D perhaps TRBD1 (6 bases). The sample was peripheral blood. The clonotype was recovered from a woman aged 55-69 years with acute or convalescent COVID-19. The CDR3 loop reads CASSQDSYSGNTIYF. CDR3 nucleotide sequence: TGTGCCAGCAGCCAGGACAGTTACTCTGGAAACACCATATATTTT.